The 13 T cell receptor beta chains given below trace back to one sample, sequenced in a study of blood T cell repertoires in COVID-19. This table comes from immunoSEQ multiplex PCR, and its TCRdb copy is limited to in-frame clones, with some not included. The sample holds approximately 240,000 clones, 86% seen once. Source material: PBMCs or T cells enriched from blood (not recorded which). The receptors shown here come from a woman in her 50s in a cohort exposed to, infected with or recovered from COVID-19 (not recorded which).

This clone showed up just once. The chain links TRBV13 to TRBJ2-5, with 11 bases matching TRBD2. V shed 6 bases and J 4 bases; nucleotides not matched to a gene: 7. The CDR3 sequence is 15 residues long. Germline V CDR1 and CDR2: PRHDT, FYEKMQ (reference sequence). Written as DNA, the CDR3 is TGTGCCAGCAGGCGTAGCGGGGGGGCGAGAGAGACCCAGTACTTC. The encoded protein is CASRRSGGARETQYF.

The V and J genes are TRBV5-1 and TRBJ2-5; the match to TRBD2 covers 11 bases. The CDR3 extends over 16 amino acids. The trim removed 4 bases at V and 2 bases at J, leaving 7 bases unmatched. CDR1 and CDR2 (germline): SGHRS, YFSETQ. Here the CDR3 DNA reads TGCGCCAGCAGCAAGAGGACTAGCGGGTTACAAGAGACCCAGTACTTC. This translates into CASSKRTSGLQETQYF.

The V call is TRBV4-3, the J call TRBJ2-5, with 9 bases lining up with TRBD2. The CDR3 is 14 amino acids. The V gene's germline CDR1 is LGHNA and CDR2 YSLEER. J was trimmed by 11 bases and V by 0 bases; bases with no gene match: 7. Here the CDR3 reads CASSQDRSSGGQYF. The CDR3 coding sequence is TGCGCCAGCAGCCAAGATAGGAGTAGCGGGGGACAGTACTTC.

This chain connects TRBV6-5 to TRBJ2-4; D call uncertain. CDR1 is MNHEY, CDR2 SVGAGI, per germline. V dropped 5 bases and J dropped 0 bases, with 5 bases sitting between them. The CDR3 is 13 amino acids. The CDR3 DNA is TGTGCCAGCAGTCCTCTAGCCAAAAACATTCAGTACTTC. Translation gives CASSPLAKNIQYF.

The table lists this clone with a count of one. V and J are TRBV18 and TRBJ2-5; D is undetermined. The ends were cut back, 0 bases at V and 1 base at J, with 9 bases in the middle. Per germline, CDR1 KGHSH and CDR2 LQKENI. This CDR3 region has 15 residues. The CDR3 nucleotides are TGTGCCAGCTCACCACCGTCTAGTCCCCAAGAGACCCAGTACTTC. Translated: CASSPPSSPQETQYF.

This clone was seen more than once but under ten times. The gene calls are TRBV5-1 and TRBJ2-7; TRBD1 matches 8 bases. In germline, CDR1 is SGHRS, CDR2 YFSETQ. The CDR3 sequence is 15 residues long. J gave up 3 bases and V 4 bases, and 9 bases lay outside the gene matches. The CDR3 DNA follows: TGCGCCAGCAGCACCGCGGGACAGGCTAGCTACGAGCAGTACTTC. Its translation is CASSTAGQASYEQYF.

This clone was counted between two and nine times. V usage is TRBV9 and J usage is TRBJ1-6, with D perhaps TRBD1 (6 bases). The ends were cut back, 3 bases at V and 8 bases at J, with 15 bases in the middle. In germline, CDR1 is SGDLS, CDR2 YYNGEE. The CDR3 is 15 amino acids. CDR3 DNA sequence: TGTGCCAGCAGCGCCGGACAGTTGATTTATTCACCCCTCCACTTT. Amino acid sequence: CASSAGQLIYSPLHF.

The V and J genes are TRBV7-2 and TRBJ2-2, with 9 bases that match TRBD2. CDR3 length equals 19 residues. Germline V gives CDR1 SGHTA, CDR2 FQGNSA. The J segment lost 5 bases and the V segment lost 4 bases, leaving 17 bases of the junction unmatched. As DNA, the CDR3 is TGTGCCAGCAGCTACCTGGGACTAGCTTACCAATCCCGGACCGGGGAGCTGTTTTTT. Protein: CASSYLGLAYQSRTGELFF.

V gene TRBV9 combines with J gene TRBJ2-3, with TRBD1 matching over 7 bases. This CDR3 is 16 amino acids long. The germline gives CDR1 SGDLS, CDR2 YYNGEE. With V trimmed by 0 bases and J by 0 bases, 4 bases remained unmatched. The CDR3 is CASSVEGTESTDTQYF. CDR3 sequence (DNA): TGTGCCAGCAGCGTAGAGGGGACAGAAAGCACAGATACGCAGTATTTT. Together with reference TRBV9 and TRBJ2-3, the CDR3 gives the full variable domain: DSGVTQTPKHLITATGQRVTLRCSPRSGDLSVYWYQQSLDQGLQFLIQYYNGEERAKGNILERFSAQQFPDLHSELNLSSLELGDSALYFCASSVEGTESTDTQYFGPGTRLTVL.

The chain uses TRBV7-9 and TRBJ1-1; TRBD1 matches 9 bases. The V and J ends lost 1 base and 6 bases, in that order; junction bases with no gene match: 6. Germline V gene sequence: CDR1 SEHNR, CDR2 FQNEAQ (reference sequence). CDR3 size: 15 residues. The CDR3 coding sequence is TGTGCCAGCAGCTTAGGCGGGACAGGGAAATCTGAAGCTTTCTTT. Translation gives CASSLGGTGKSEAFF.

The V gene is TRBV7-2, the J gene TRBJ1-2, with D possibly being TRBD1 (6 bases). Deletions cut 5 bases from V and 1 base from J, with 11 bases between. This CDR3 contains 14 residues. CDR1 and CDR2 from the germline V gene are SGHTA and FQGNSA. The CDR3: CASSALQGNYGYTF. In nucleotides, the CDR3 is TGTGCCAGCAGCGCCCTACAGGGTAACTATGGCTACACCTTC.

In this sample, this clone turned up once. V and J are TRBV18 and TRBJ2-3, with D unresolved. The germline V gene has CDR1 KGHSH and CDR2 LQKENI. The CDR3 extends over 12 amino acids. Trimming took 2 bases from V and 4 from J, leaving 4 bases between them. The CDR3 reads CASSPSADTQYF. The CDR3 DNA reads as TGTGCCAGCTCACCATCCGCAGATACGCAGTATTTT.

This clone was picked up one time. The chain recombines TRBV10-2 with TRBJ2-5; no definite D call. V lost 6 bases and J 5 bases, leaving 16 bases between the germline ends. The V gene's germline CDR1 is WSHSY and CDR2 SAAADI. The length of the CDR3 is 14 residues. CDR3 region: CASRAHLGSETQYF. The CDR3 DNA reads TGCGCCAGCAGAGCCCACCTAGGATCCGAGACCCAGTACTTC.